A selection of T cell receptor beta chains follows, all from one sample in a study of cytomegalovirus exposure and HLA in healthy donors. Generated by immunoSEQ multiplex PCR, the TCRdb table keeps only in-frame clones and is missing some. The sample includes approximately 100,000 clones, around 70% of them seen just once. Input material: PBMCs. These receptors were obtained from a female donor in good health and CMV-seronegative. CDR3s include the opening cysteine and the closing phenylalanine or tryptophan. A D gene is named only where the DNA matches it firmly. Rows may omit the clone size; those that give it use once, few, many or a size class.

d_call: NA; j_call: TRBJ2-3; v_call: TRBV21-1; clone_size: NA; cdr3_nt: TGTGCCAGCAGCGGGACTTCTAGCACAGATACGCAGTATTTT; cdr3_aa: CASSGTSSTDTQYF
d_call: NA; j_call: TRBJ2-3; v_call: TRBV28; clone_size: once; cdr3_nt: TGTGCCAGCAGTACCCGTGGTTCGGGGTTCACGGGTACGCAGTATTTT; cdr3_aa: CASSTRGSGFTGTQYF
d_call: NA; j_call: TRBJ2-5; v_call: TRBV18; clone_size: once; cdr3_nt: TGTGCCAGCTCACCTACAGGGTCGGGGCAAGAGACCCAGTACTTC; cdr3_aa: CASSPTGSGQETQYF
d_call: TRBD2; j_call: TRBJ2-1; v_call: TRBV11-3; clone_size: NA; cdr3_nt: TGTGCCAGCAGCTCGAGCGGGGGGCGTCGGAATGAGCAGTTCTTC; cdr3_aa: CASSSSGGRRNEQFF
d_call: TRBD1; j_call: TRBJ1-2; v_call: TRBV5-1; clone_size: NA; cdr3_nt: TGCGCCAGCAGAGTTGCCGGGGACAGTATAGGTGGCTACACCTTC; cdr3_aa: CASRVAGDSIGGYTF
d_call: NA; j_call: TRBJ2-1; v_call: TRBV30; clone_size: NA; cdr3_nt: TGTGCCTGGAGTGTAAGAAGCCGCGGGCAGCAGTTCTTC; cdr3_aa: CAWSVRSRGQQFF
d_call: TRBD1; j_call: TRBJ2-7; v_call: TRBV28; clone_size: NA; cdr3_nt: TGTGCCAGCAGTTTCGCCACAGGGGGCTACGAGCAGTACTTC; cdr3_aa: CASSFATGGYEQYF
d_call: NA; j_call: TRBJ1-2; v_call: TRBV4-3; clone_size: few; cdr3_nt: TGCGCCAGCAGCCGGACAGCCTCCCAGAGTCGTGGCTACACCTTC; cdr3_aa: CASSRTASQSRGYTF
d_call: NA; j_call: TRBJ1-1; v_call: TRBV27; clone_size: NA; cdr3_nt: TGTGCCAGCACACCACACGCGGGGGCGCGGACTGAAGCTTTCTTT; cdr3_aa: CASTPHAGARTEAFF
d_call: TRBD1; j_call: TRBJ2-7; v_call: TRBV18; clone_size: NA; cdr3_nt: TGTGCCAGCTCACCTGGGACAGGGGCCTACGAGCAGTACTTC; cdr3_aa: CASSPGTGAYEQYF
d_call: NA; j_call: TRBJ2-7; v_call: TRBV28; clone_size: NA; cdr3_nt: TGTGCCAGCGGTTCTAGCGTCTCCTACGAGCAGTACTTC; cdr3_aa: CASGSSVSYEQYF
d_call: NA; j_call: TRBJ1-5; v_call: TRBV6-1; clone_size: NA; cdr3_nt: TGTGCCACAGAGGAGGGAAGGGGTCAGCCCCAGCATTTT; cdr3_aa: CATEEGRGQPQHF
d_call: TRBD1; j_call: TRBJ2-7; v_call: TRBV19; clone_size: NA; cdr3_nt: TGTGCCAGTAGTGGCTGGGACAGGGGGTACGACGAGCAGTACTTC; cdr3_aa: CASSGWDRGYDEQYF
d_call: NA; j_call: TRBJ2-6; v_call: TRBV6-1; clone_size: NA; cdr3_nt: TGTGCCAGCAGTGTACATCTCTCTGGGGCCAACGTCCTGACTTTC; cdr3_aa: CASSVHLSGANVLTF
d_call: NA; j_call: TRBJ1-5; v_call: TRBV2; clone_size: NA; cdr3_nt: TGTGCCAGCAGTGCGGGGAGCGGCAATCAGCCCCAGCATTTT; cdr3_aa: CASSAGSGNQPQHF
d_call: NA; j_call: TRBJ1-1; v_call: TRBV7-9; clone_size: few; cdr3_nt: TGTGCCAGCAGCTTGGGCATTAACACTGAAGCTTTCTTT; cdr3_aa: CASSLGINTEAFF
d_call: NA; j_call: TRBJ2-3; v_call: TRBV7-6; clone_size: once; cdr3_nt: TGTGCCAGCAGCCTCCCCCTGGATACGCAGTATTTT; cdr3_aa: CASSLPLDTQYF
d_call: NA; j_call: TRBJ1-4; v_call: TRBV7-2; clone_size: few; cdr3_nt: TGTGCCAGCAGCTTAGATCCGGGAAATGAAAAACTGTTTTTT; cdr3_aa: CASSLDPGNEKLFF
d_call: NA; j_call: TRBJ2-1; v_call: TRBV19; clone_size: once; cdr3_nt: TGTGCCAGTAGTATTCTAAATAGCGCGGCTGAGCAGTTCTTC; cdr3_aa: CASSILNSAAEQFF
d_call: NA; j_call: TRBJ2-3; v_call: TRBV7-9; clone_size: NA; cdr3_nt: TGTGCCAGCAGTCCCTTGTCAGGGTACGGCACAGATACGCAGTATTTT; cdr3_aa: CASSPLSGYGTDTQYF
d_call: NA; j_call: TRBJ1-2; v_call: TRBV10-1; clone_size: few; cdr3_nt: TGCGCCAGCAGTGAGTCCCGAGTGGATGGCTACACCTTC; cdr3_aa: CASSESRVDGYTF
d_call: NA; j_call: TRBJ1-1; v_call: TRBV4-3; clone_size: NA; cdr3_nt: TGCGCCAGCAGCCAAGACTCCGGTTCTGGTGAAGCTTTCTTT; cdr3_aa: CASSQDSGSGEAFF
d_call: NA; j_call: TRBJ1-4; v_call: TRBV4-1; clone_size: NA; cdr3_nt: TGCGCCAGCAGCCAAGAAGGGGGTTCCCGGAGAGAAAAACTGTTTTTT; cdr3_aa: CASSQEGGSRREKLFF
d_call: TRBD2; j_call: TRBJ2-1; v_call: TRBV18; clone_size: few; cdr3_nt: TGTGCCAGCTCACCACTCTTAATGACTAGCGGGTCGGTTGAGCAGTTCTTC; cdr3_aa: CASSPLLMTSGSVEQFF
d_call: NA; j_call: TRBJ2-2; v_call: TRBV7-3; clone_size: NA; cdr3_nt: TGTGCCAGCAGCCTTAACACCGGGGAGCTGTTTTTT; cdr3_aa: CASSLNTGELFF
d_call: NA; j_call: TRBJ2-1; v_call: TRBV19; clone_size: NA; cdr3_nt: TGTGCCAGTAGTATTATACTCCACAATGAGCAGTTCTTC; cdr3_aa: CASSIILHNEQFF
d_call: NA; j_call: TRBJ2-2; v_call: TRBV2; clone_size: few; cdr3_nt: TGTGCCAGCAGTGTGCGGGAGAACACCGGGGAGCTGTTTTTT; cdr3_aa: CASSVRENTGELFF
d_call: TRBD2; j_call: TRBJ2-1; v_call: TRBV18; clone_size: few; cdr3_nt: TGTGCCAGCTCACCACCGGTCCCCCGGGGGGGCGACAATGAGCAGTTCTTC; cdr3_aa: CASSPPVPRGGDNEQFF
d_call: NA; j_call: TRBJ1-1; v_call: TRBV7-9; clone_size: NA; cdr3_nt: TGTTCCAGCAGCTTGTCCTCCGTGGGGGGCACTGAAGCTTTCTTT; cdr3_aa: CSSSLSSVGGTEAFF
d_call: TRBD1; j_call: TRBJ1-1; v_call: TRBV2; clone_size: NA; cdr3_nt: TGTGCCAGCTTGCACAGGGGGAGAAACACTGAAGCTTTCTTT; cdr3_aa: CASLHRGRNTEAFF
d_call: NA; j_call: TRBJ1-5; v_call: TRBV19; clone_size: NA; cdr3_nt: TGTGCCAGTAGCCACGGACAGCCCAATCAGCCCCAGCATTTT; cdr3_aa: CASSHGQPNQPQHF
d_call: NA; j_call: TRBJ2-3; v_call: TRBV9; clone_size: few; cdr3_nt: TGTGCCAGCAGCGTTGGGGCCTCCCAGATCACAGATACGCAGTATTTT; cdr3_aa: CASSVGASQITDTQYF
d_call: NA; j_call: TRBJ2-1; v_call: TRBV9; clone_size: NA; cdr3_nt: TGTGCCAGCAGCGCCCAGGGAAGTTCCTACAATGAGCAGTTCTTC; cdr3_aa: CASSAQGSSYNEQFF
d_call: TRBD1; j_call: TRBJ1-1; v_call: TRBV18; clone_size: few; cdr3_nt: TGTGCCAGCTCACCATCAACAGGGGGGGACACTGAAGCTTTCTTT; cdr3_aa: CASSPSTGGDTEAFF
d_call: NA; j_call: TRBJ2-5; v_call: TRBV18; clone_size: few; cdr3_nt: TGTGCCAGCTCACCGGAAGGGAGTGGTGAGACCCAGTACTTC; cdr3_aa: CASSPEGSGETQYF
d_call: NA; j_call: TRBJ1-2; v_call: TRBV7-9; clone_size: NA; cdr3_nt: TGTGCCAGCAGCTTAGTGGCAGGCCTGTCGGGCTACACCTTC; cdr3_aa: CASSLVAGLSGYTF
d_call: TRBD2; j_call: TRBJ2-1; v_call: TRBV7-9; clone_size: once; cdr3_nt: TGTGCCAGCAGCTTCACAGCGGGGACTGAGCAGTTCTTC; cdr3_aa: CASSFTAGTEQFF
d_call: TRBD1; j_call: TRBJ1-2; v_call: TRBV6-5; clone_size: NA; cdr3_nt: TGTGCCAGCAGTTACAGGACAGGGGGGTTGGTTGGCTACACCTTC; cdr3_aa: CASSYRTGGLVGYTF
d_call: NA; j_call: TRBJ1-5; v_call: TRBV7-4; clone_size: NA; cdr3_nt: TGTGCCAGCAGCACCTGCGGGGGGTATAGCAATCAGCCCCAGCATTTT; cdr3_aa: CASSTCGGYSNQPQHF
d_call: NA; j_call: TRBJ1-2; v_call: TRBV27; clone_size: NA; cdr3_nt: TGTGCCAGCAGTTTAGCTTGGACAAGCAACTCGCCTAACTATGGCTACACCTTC; cdr3_aa: CASSLAWTSNSPNYGYTF
d_call: NA; j_call: TRBJ2-1; v_call: TRBV11-2; clone_size: NA; cdr3_nt: TGTGCCAGCAGCTCGGGATTGAACTCCTACAATGAGCAGTTCTTC; cdr3_aa: CASSSGLNSYNEQFF
d_call: TRBD2; j_call: TRBJ2-7; v_call: TRBV18; clone_size: few; cdr3_nt: TGTGCCAGCTCCCCCCCTAGCGGGGGGGCCGGGTCCTACGAGCAGTACTTC; cdr3_aa: CASSPPSGGAGSYEQYF
d_call: NA; j_call: TRBJ2-7; v_call: TRBV6-6; clone_size: NA; cdr3_nt: TGTGCCAGCAGTTCCCACGGGGATAGCTCCTACGAGCAGTACTTC; cdr3_aa: CASSSHGDSSYEQYF
d_call: NA; j_call: TRBJ1-1; v_call: TRBV5-8; clone_size: NA; cdr3_nt: TGTGCCAGCAGCTTAGGAGACAGGAACACTGAAGCTTTCTTT; cdr3_aa: CASSLGDRNTEAFF
d_call: NA; j_call: TRBJ2-2; v_call: TRBV30; clone_size: NA; cdr3_nt: TGTGCCTGGACTCTCAGATCGAACACCGGGGAGCTGTTTTTT; cdr3_aa: CAWTLRSNTGELFF
d_call: TRBD1; j_call: TRBJ1-1; v_call: TRBV7-9; clone_size: few; cdr3_nt: TGTGCCAGCAGCCCGTACAGGGGAGAGACTGAAGCTTTCTTT; cdr3_aa: CASSPYRGETEAFF
d_call: NA; j_call: TRBJ2-7; v_call: TRBV2; clone_size: NA; cdr3_nt: TGTGCCAGCAGTCCCCGACTGGCCTACGAGCAGTACTTC; cdr3_aa: CASSPRLAYEQYF
d_call: TRBD1; j_call: TRBJ1-1; v_call: TRBV6-1; clone_size: NA; cdr3_nt: TGTGCCAGCAGTGCTCGGACAGGGTTGAACACTGAAGCTTTCTTT; cdr3_aa: CASSARTGLNTEAFF
d_call: TRBD2; j_call: TRBJ2-3; v_call: TRBV20-1; clone_size: NA; cdr3_nt: TGCAGTGCTAGAGGGGAGGGCGGGAGGTATTTT; cdr3_aa: CSARGEGGRYF
d_call: NA; j_call: TRBJ2-7; v_call: TRBV19; clone_size: NA; cdr3_nt: TGTGCCAGTAGTGGAGCGGGCTACGAGCAGTACTTC; cdr3_aa: CASSGAGYEQYF
d_call: NA; j_call: TRBJ1-1; v_call: TRBV5-4; clone_size: NA; cdr3_nt: TGTGCCAGCAGTCCCCGGGGGGGCGAGACTGAAGCTTTCTTT; cdr3_aa: CASSPRGGETEAFF
d_call: NA; j_call: TRBJ1-1; v_call: TRBV15; clone_size: few; cdr3_nt: TGTGCCACCAGCAGAGGGAGCACTGAAGCTTTCTTT; cdr3_aa: CATSRGSTEAFF
d_call: TRBD1; j_call: TRBJ2-2; v_call: TRBV27; clone_size: NA; cdr3_nt: TGTGCCAGCAGTTCCCGGGACAGGGTTGTCACCGGGGAGCTGTTTTTT; cdr3_aa: CASSSRDRVVTGELFF
d_call: NA; j_call: TRBJ2-2; v_call: TRBV9; clone_size: NA; cdr3_nt: TGTGCCAGCAGCCTCTTTGACACCGGGGAGCTGTTTTTT; cdr3_aa: CASSLFDTGELFF
d_call: TRBD2; j_call: TRBJ2-1; v_call: TRBV4-1; clone_size: NA; cdr3_nt: TGCGCCAGCAGCCAACCGGGACTAGAAGGTTGGGGGCAGTTCTTC; cdr3_aa: CASSQPGLEGWGQFF
d_call: NA; j_call: TRBJ2-7; v_call: TRBV7-9; clone_size: NA; cdr3_nt: TGTGCCAGCAGCTTCCGTATCTACGAGCAGTACTTC; cdr3_aa: CASSFRIYEQYF
d_call: NA; j_call: TRBJ2-1; v_call: TRBV29-1; clone_size: NA; cdr3_nt: TGCAGCGTTGAACCTGGACTGAATGAGCAGTTCTTC; cdr3_aa: CSVEPGLNEQFF